In this sample, the clone carrying this TCR beta chain turned up many times. Its target is not known. In germline, CDR1 is SNHLY, CDR2 FYNNEI. The CDR3 has 15 residues. The germline V and J ends were trimmed by 3 bases and 9 bases, with 18 bases remaining between them. The sample is drawn from a study of CD8+CD57+ T cells in acquired aplastic anemia. The overall study: Sorted CD4+ plus CD8+ cells gave DNA averaging 3.2 ug. General study results and limits: No significant patient-versus-control difference appeared in CD8+ Simpson's diversity.

Patients selected for sequencing had displayed CD8+CD57+ cell expansion by flow cytometry. The enrolled patients all had severe acquired aplastic anemia. Both TCR beta VDJ combination and CDR3 sequence profiling were carried out. Genomic DNA was the template for this profiling. TCRdb processed the reads anew with MiXCR; each CDR3 protein has one entry. Of around 42,000 distinct CDR3 sequences in the sample, approximately 63% were seen once. The sequencing input was sorted CD4+, CD8+, or CD8+CD57+ T cells (not recorded which) from PBMCs. The receptor was isolated from a human donor with aplastic anemia. This rearrangement joins TRBV2 to TRBJ1-5; D possibly corresponds to TRBD1 (5 bases). CDR3 sequence reads: CASSEMGQGGRPQHF. Written as DNA, the CDR3 is TGTGCCAGCAGTGAGATGGGGCAGGGTGGACGGCCCCAGCATTTT.